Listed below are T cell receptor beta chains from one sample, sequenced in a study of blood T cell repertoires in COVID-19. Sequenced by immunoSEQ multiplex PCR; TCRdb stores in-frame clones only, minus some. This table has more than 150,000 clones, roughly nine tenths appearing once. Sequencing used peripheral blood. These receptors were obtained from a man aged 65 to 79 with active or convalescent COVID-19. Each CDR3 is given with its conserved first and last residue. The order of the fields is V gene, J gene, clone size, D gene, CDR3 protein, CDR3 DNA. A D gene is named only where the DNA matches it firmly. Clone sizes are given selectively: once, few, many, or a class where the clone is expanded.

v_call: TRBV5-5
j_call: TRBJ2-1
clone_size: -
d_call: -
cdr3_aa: CASSFYYGRGSYNEQFF
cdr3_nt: TGTGCCAGCAGCTTTTATTACGGGAGAGGCTCCTACAATGAGCAGTTCTTC

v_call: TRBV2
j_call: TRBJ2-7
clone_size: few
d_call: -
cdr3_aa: CASTQMGTPGEQYF
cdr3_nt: TGTGCCAGCACCCAAATGGGTACTCCGGGGGAGCAGTACTTC

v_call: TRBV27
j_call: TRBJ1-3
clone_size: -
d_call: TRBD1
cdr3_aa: CASSRQGAPGNTIYF
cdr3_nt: TGTGCCAGCAGTCGACAGGGCGCTCCTGGAAACACCATATATTTT

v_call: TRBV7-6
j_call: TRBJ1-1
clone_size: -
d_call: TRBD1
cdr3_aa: CASNAGTGIDTEAFF
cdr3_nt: TGTGCCAGCAATGCCGGGACAGGTATAGACACTGAAGCTTTCTTT

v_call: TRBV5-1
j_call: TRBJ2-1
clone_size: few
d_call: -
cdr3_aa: CASSHVQGFEQFF
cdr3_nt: TGCGCCAGCAGCCACGTCCAGGGATTTGAGCAGTTCTTC

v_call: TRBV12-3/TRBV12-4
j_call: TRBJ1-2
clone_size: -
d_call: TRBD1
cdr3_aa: CASSPGGYGYTF
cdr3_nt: TGTGCCAGCAGCCCAGGGGGCTATGGCTACACCTTC

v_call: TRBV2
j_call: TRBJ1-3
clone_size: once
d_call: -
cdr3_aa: CASKSTSGGNTIYF
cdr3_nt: TGTGCCAGCAAGTCCACCAGCGGAGGAAACACCATATATTTT

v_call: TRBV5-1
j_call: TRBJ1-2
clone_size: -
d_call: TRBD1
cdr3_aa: CASSFSRQGRSGYTF
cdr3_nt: TGCGCCAGCAGCTTCAGCCGACAGGGGCGGTCGGGCTACACCTTC

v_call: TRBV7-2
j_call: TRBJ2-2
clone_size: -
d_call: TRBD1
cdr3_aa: CASRLTGGSTGELFF
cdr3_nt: TGTGCCAGCAGACTAACAGGGGGGAGCACCGGGGAGCTGTTTTTT

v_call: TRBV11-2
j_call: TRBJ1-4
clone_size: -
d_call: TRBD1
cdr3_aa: CASSLGGQGVEKLFF
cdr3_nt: TGTGCCAGCAGCTTAGGGGGACAGGGAGTTGAAAAACTGTTTTTT

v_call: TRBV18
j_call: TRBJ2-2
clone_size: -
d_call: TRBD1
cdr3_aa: CASSPPTGGGSVTGELFF
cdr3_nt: TGTGCCAGCTCACCACCGACAGGGGGAGGGTCCGTCACCGGGGAGCTGTTTTTT

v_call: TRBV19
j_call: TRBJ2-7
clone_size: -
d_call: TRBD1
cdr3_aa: CASSIGNRGVYEQYF
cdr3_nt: TGTGCCAGTAGTATAGGGAACAGGGGAGTCTACGAGCAGTACTTC

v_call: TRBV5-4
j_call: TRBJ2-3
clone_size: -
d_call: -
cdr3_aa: CASSSTRPLTDTQYF
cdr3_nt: TGTGCCAGCAGCTCGACTAGACCTCTCACAGATACGCAGTATTTT

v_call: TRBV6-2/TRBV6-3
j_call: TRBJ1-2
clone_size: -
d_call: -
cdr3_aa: CASSPSGKEGYTF
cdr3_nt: TGTGCCAGCAGTCCGTCAGGGAAGGAGGGCTACACCTTC

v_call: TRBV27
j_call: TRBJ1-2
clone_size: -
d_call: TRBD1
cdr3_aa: CASSSRGQGNGYTF
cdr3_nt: TGTGCCAGCAGTTCCCGGGGACAGGGGAATGGCTACACCTTC

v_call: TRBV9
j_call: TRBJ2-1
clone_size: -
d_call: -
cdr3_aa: CASSGGLTSNEQFF
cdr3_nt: TGTGCCAGCAGCGGGGGCCTAACTTCGAATGAGCAGTTCTTC

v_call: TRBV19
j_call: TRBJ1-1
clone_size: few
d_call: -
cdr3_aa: CASSIVGGAEAFF
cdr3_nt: TGTGCCAGTAGTATAGTAGGAGGCGCTGAAGCTTTCTTT

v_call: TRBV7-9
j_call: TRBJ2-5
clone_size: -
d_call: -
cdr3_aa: CAGIEGDQETQYF
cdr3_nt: TGTGCCGGAATAGAGGGGGATCAAGAGACCCAGTACTTC

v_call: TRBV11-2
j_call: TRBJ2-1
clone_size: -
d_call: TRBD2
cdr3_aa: CASSSGLAGVGLEQFF
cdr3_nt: TGTGCCAGCAGCTCCGGACTAGCGGGAGTGGGGTTGGAGCAGTTCTTC

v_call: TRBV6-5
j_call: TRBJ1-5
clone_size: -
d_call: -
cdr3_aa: CATNRVNQPQHF
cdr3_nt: TGTGCCACCAACAGGGTGAATCAGCCCCAGCATTTT

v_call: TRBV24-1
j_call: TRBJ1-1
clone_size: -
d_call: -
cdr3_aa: CATSAPDRQAFF
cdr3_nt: TGTGCCACCAGTGCCCCGGACAGACAGGCTTTCTTT

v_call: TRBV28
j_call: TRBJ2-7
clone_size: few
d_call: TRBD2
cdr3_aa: CASSLYTVGLAGDEQYF
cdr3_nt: TGTGCCAGCAGTTTATATACGGTTGGACTAGCGGGAGACGAGCAGTACTTC

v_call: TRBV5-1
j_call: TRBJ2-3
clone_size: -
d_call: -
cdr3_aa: CASSLGDTTDTQYF
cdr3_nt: TGCGCCAGCAGCTTGGGGGACACAACAGATACGCAGTATTTT

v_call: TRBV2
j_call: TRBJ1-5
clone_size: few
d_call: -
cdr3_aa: CASGDQGFSNQPQHF
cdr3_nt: TGTGCCAGCGGGGACCAGGGGTTTAGCAATCAGCCCCAGCATTTT

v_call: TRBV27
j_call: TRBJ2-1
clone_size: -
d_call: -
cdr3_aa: CASSLSPRVNDEQFF
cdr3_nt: TGTGCCAGCAGTTTAAGCCCCAGGGTCAACGATGAGCAGTTCTTC

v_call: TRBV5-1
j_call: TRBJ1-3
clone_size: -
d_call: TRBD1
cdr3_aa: CASRPDRAGNTIYF
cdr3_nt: TGCGCCAGCAGACCGGACAGGGCTGGAAACACCATATATTTT

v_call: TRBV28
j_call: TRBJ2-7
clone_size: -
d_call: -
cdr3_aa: CASSTPGGSYEQYF
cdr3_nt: TGTGCCAGCAGTACCCCAGGAGGGTCCTACGAGCAGTACTTC

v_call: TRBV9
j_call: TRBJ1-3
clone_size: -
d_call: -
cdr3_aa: CASRPSSGNTIYF
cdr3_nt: TGTGCCAGCAGACCGAGCTCTGGAAACACCATATATTTT

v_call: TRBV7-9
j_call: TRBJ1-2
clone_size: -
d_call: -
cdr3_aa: CASSRKGGNYGYTF
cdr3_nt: TGTGCCAGCAGCCGCAAAGGCGGTAACTATGGCTACACCTTC